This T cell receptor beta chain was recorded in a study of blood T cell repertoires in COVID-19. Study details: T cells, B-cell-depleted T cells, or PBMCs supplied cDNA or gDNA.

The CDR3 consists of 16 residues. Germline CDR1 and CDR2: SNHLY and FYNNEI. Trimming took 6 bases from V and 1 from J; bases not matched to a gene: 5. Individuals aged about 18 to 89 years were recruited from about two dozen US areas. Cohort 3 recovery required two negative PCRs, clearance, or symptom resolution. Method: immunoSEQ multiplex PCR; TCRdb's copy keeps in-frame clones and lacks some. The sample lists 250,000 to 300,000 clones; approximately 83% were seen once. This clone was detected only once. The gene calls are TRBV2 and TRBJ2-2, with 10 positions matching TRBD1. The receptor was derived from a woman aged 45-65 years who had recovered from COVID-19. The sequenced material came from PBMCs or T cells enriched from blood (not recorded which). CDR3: CASRRDRGRNTGELFF. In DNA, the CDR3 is TGTGCCAGCAGACGGGACAGGGGAAGGAACACCGGGGAGCTGTTTTTT.